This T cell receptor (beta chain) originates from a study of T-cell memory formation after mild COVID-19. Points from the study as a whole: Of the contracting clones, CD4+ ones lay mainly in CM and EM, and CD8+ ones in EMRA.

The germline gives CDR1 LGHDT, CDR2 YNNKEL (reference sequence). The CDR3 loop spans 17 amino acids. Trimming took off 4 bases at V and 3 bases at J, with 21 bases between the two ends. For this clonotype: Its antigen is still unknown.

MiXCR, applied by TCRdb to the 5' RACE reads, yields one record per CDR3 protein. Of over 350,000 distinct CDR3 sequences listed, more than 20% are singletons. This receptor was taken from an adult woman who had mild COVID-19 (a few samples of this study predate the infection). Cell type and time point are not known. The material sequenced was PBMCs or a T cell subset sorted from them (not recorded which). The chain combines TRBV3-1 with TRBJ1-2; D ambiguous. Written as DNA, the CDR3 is TGTGCCAGCAGCCGTGGATCGGGCGCCCGGTGGGACTATGGCTACACCTTC. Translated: CASSRGSGARWDYGYTF.